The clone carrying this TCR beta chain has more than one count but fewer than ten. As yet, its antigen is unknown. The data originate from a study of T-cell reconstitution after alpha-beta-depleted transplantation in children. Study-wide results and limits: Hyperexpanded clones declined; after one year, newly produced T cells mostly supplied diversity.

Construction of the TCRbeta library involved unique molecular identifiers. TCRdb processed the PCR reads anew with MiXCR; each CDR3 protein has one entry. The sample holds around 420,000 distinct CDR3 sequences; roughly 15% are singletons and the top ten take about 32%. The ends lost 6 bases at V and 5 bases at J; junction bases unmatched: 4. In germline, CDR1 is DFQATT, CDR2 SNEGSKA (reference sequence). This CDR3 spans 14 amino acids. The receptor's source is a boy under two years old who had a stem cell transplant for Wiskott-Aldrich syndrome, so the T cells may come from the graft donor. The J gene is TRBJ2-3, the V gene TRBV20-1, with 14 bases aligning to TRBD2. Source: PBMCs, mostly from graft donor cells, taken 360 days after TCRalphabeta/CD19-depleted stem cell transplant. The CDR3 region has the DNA TGCAGTGCCGGGACTAGCGGGAGCGGAGATACGCAGTATTTT. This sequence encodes CSAGTSGSGDTQYF.